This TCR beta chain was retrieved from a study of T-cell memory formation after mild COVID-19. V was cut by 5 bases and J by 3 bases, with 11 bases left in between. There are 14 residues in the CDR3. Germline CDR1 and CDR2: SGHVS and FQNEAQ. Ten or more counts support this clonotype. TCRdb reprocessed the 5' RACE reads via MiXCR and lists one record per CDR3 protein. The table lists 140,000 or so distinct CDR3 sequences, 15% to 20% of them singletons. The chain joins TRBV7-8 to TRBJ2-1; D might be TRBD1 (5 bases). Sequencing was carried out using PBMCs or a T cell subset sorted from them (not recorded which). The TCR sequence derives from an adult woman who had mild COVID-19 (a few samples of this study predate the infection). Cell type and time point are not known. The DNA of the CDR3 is TGTGCCAGCAGCACACGACAGAACTACAATGAGCAGTTCTTC. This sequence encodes CASSTRQNYNEQFF.